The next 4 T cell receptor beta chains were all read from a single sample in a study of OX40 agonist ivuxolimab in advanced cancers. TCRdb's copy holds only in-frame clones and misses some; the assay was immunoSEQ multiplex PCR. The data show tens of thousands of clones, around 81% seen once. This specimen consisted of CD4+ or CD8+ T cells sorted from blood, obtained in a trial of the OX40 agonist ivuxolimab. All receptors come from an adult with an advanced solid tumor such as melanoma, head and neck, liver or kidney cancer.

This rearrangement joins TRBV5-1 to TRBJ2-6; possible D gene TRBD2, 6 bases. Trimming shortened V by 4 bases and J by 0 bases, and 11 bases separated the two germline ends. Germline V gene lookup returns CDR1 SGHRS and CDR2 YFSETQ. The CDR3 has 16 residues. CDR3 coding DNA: TGCGCCAGCAGCCCGGAGGGAGCCTCTGGGGCCAACGTCCTGACTTTC. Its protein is CASSPEGASGANVLTF.

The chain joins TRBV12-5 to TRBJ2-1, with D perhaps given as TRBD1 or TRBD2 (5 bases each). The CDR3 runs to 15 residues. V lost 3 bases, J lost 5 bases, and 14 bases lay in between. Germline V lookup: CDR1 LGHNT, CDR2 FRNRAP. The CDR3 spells CASGLWDGFNNEQFF. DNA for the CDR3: TGTGCTAGTGGTTTATGGGACGGATTTAACAATGAGCAGTTCTTC.

The CDR3 sequence is CASSHTGEGTEAFF. DNA of the CDR3: TGTGCCAGCAGCCATACAGGGGAGGGCACTGAAGCTTTCTTT. The chain recombines TRBV5-6 with TRBJ1-1, with 7 bases aligning to TRBD1. The CDR3 consists of 14 residues. V dropped 4 bases and J dropped 4; count of bases not matched to a gene: 7. Germline loops: CDR1 SGHDT, CDR2 YYEEEE.

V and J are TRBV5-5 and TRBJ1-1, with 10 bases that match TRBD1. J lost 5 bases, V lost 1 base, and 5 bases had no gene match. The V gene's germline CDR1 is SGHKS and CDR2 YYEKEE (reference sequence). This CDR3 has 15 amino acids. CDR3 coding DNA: TGTGCCAGCAGCTTGTCCCCGGGACAGGGGACTGAAGCTTTCTTT. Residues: CASSLSPGQGTEAFF.